Shown below are 21 T cell receptor beta chains from a single sample sequenced in a study of cytomegalovirus exposure and HLA in healthy donors. PCR amplification relied on 60 Vbeta primers (plus 13 Jbeta primers). Using immunoSEQ multiplex PCR, the repertoire was profiled, and TCRdb retains in-frame clones only, with some absent. The sample records around 120,000 clones, around 60% being singletons. The sequenced sample consisted of PBMCs. The receptors come from a man aged 35-49 years in good health and CMV-seropositive.

The chain recombines TRBV10-3 with TRBJ1-5, with a weak D call TRBD1 (5 bases). V lost 11 bases to trimming and J lost 0 bases, with 14 bases between them. Looked up from germline, CDR1 is ENHRY and CDR2 is SYGVKD. The CDR3 runs 14 residues. The CDR3 loop reads CAARGSDSNQPQHF. The CDR3 coding sequence is TGTGCCGCACGGGGGTCAGATAGCAATCAGCCCCAGCATTTT.

The CDR3 bases are TGCGCCAGCACGGGGGGGCACGGGGAGCTGTTTTTT. Residues: CASTGGHGELFF. This chain links TRBV10-2 with TRBJ2-2; 8 nucleotides align to TRBD2. The CDR3 is made up of 12 amino acids. Germline V lookup: CDR1 WSHSY, CDR2 SAAADI. The V segment lost 7 bases and the J segment 7 bases; nucleotides outside the gene matches: 2.

The sample holds many counts of this clone. V gene TRBV18 combines with J gene TRBJ2-2, with a tentative D call TRBD2 (6 bases). Germline lookup yields CDR1 KGHSH and CDR2 LQKENI. This CDR3 is built from 17 residues. Between the trimmed V and J ends, which lost 0 bases and 2 bases, there was a span of 13 bases. CDR3 DNA sequence: TGTGCCAGCTCACCACCGATACCGACTAGTAACACCGGGGAGCTGTTTTTT. The encoded protein is CASSPPIPTSNTGELFF. The full variable domain, with the rest looked up from reference TRBV18 and TRBJ2-2, is NAGVMQNPRHLVRRRGQEARLRCSPMKGHSHVYWYRQLPEEGLKFMVYLQKENIIDESGMPKERFSAEFPKEGPSILRIQQVVRGDSAAYFCASSPPIPTSNTGELFFGEGSRLTVL.

A few counts support this clone. This chain links TRBV4-1 with TRBJ2-2, with 10 bases identical to TRBD2. Germline CDR1 MGHRA, CDR2 YSYEKL. The CDR3 consists of 17 residues. V gave up 4 bases and J gave up 2 bases; unmatched junction bases: 7. CDR3 protein: CASSPSGLAHNTGELFF. The CDR3, as DNA: TGCGCCAGCAGCCCCTCGGGACTAGCGCACAACACCGGGGAGCTGTTTTTT.

The rearrangement uses TRBV5-8 and TRBJ2-3; 12 bases line up with TRBD2. J lost 3 bases, V lost 7 bases, and 12 bases had no gene match. The V gene's germline CDR1 is SGHTS and CDR2 YDEGEE. CDR3 length: 17 amino acids. The CDR3 DNA reads TGTGCCAGCCCTATCCTAGCGGGAGGGCCAGGGACAGATACGCAGTATTTT. As protein: CASPILAGGPGTDTQYF.

The rearrangement uses TRBV5-1 and TRBJ2-6; the match to TRBD1 covers 12 bases. The V gene's germline CDR1 is SGHRS and CDR2 YFSETQ. CDR3 length: 18 amino acids. J was trimmed by 4 bases and V by 4 bases; bases with no gene match: 9. CDR3: CASSRGTGGSLGANVLTF. CDR3 sequence (DNA): TGCGCCAGCAGCAGGGGGACAGGGGGCTCTTTGGGGGCCAACGTCCTGACTTTC.

This rearrangement joins TRBV4-2 to TRBJ2-3; 11 nucleotides agree with TRBD2. Trimming took 4 bases from V and 0 from J; bases not matched to a gene: 3. This CDR3 spans 16 amino acids. The germline gives CDR1 LGHNA, CDR2 YNFKEQ. The CDR3 nucleotides read TGTGCCAGCAGCCGTGGGACTAGCGGTAGCACAGATACGCAGTATTTT. It translates to CASSRGTSGSTDTQYF.

This clone has more than one count but fewer than ten. This rearrangement joins TRBV4-2 to TRBJ1-2; the D gene is possibly TRBD1 (5 bases). Germline V gives CDR1 LGHNA, CDR2 YNFKEQ. Trimming left V 1 base short and J 4 bases short, with 19 bases between. The CDR3 runs 17 residues. CDR3 sequence reads: CASSQARTAAGLYGYTF. The CDR3 nucleotides read TGTGCCAGCAGCCAAGCCCGGACCGCCGCGGGGCTCTATGGCTACACCTTC.

The CDR3 region has the DNA TGTGCCAGCAGCCCGGACATTAGCAATCAGCCCCAGCATTTT. It translates to CASSPDISNQPQHF. The gene calls are TRBV7-2 and TRBJ1-5; TRBD1 might be the D (5 bases). With 5 bases removed from V and 0 bases from J, the gap between germline ends came to 8 bases. CDR1 and CDR2 from the germline V gene are SGHTA and FQGNSA. The CDR3 has 14 amino acids.

The CDR3 sequence: CASSERIRVLNQPQHF. CDR3 sequence (DNA): TGTGCCAGTAGTGAGAGAATCAGGGTCCTCAATCAGCCCCAGCATTTT. The J gene is TRBJ1-5, the V gene TRBV19, with D tentatively TRBD1 (5 bases). The germline CDR1 and CDR2 sequences are LNHDA and SQIVND (reference sequence). Trimming shortened V by 5 bases and J by 3 bases, and 17 bases separated the two germline ends. There are 16 residues in the CDR3.

The chain links TRBV6-1 to TRBJ2-7; D is perhaps TRBD1 (6 bases). V was clipped by 7 bases and J by 0 bases, with 16 bases between them. CDR1 is MNHNS, CDR2 SASEGT, per germline. This CDR3 is 15 amino acids long. The CDR3 DNA reads TGTGCCAGCAAAATTGGACAGACCGACTCCTACGAGCAGTACTTC. Residues: CASKIGQTDSYEQYF.

The rearrangement joins TRBV5-4 to TRBJ2-7; TRBD1 agrees at 9 bases. The J segment lost 4 bases and the V segment lost 3 bases, leaving 14 bases of the junction unmatched. The CDR3 contains 17 residues. The germline V gene has CDR1 SGHNT and CDR2 YYREEE (reference sequence). The CDR3 loop is CASSSDRGDSGRYEQYF. The DNA for the CDR3 is TGTGCCAGCAGCTCTGACAGGGGGGACTCCGGCAGATACGAGCAGTACTTC.

This sequence joins TRBV7-3 and TRBJ2-3; a possible D gene is TRBD1 (5 bases). The CDR3 spans 14 residues. Germline V gene sequence: CDR1 SGHTA, CDR2 FQGTGA. Deletions cut 4 bases from V and 4 bases from J, with 12 bases between. The CDR3 DNA is TGTGCCAGCAGCTCCACAGGTGTATCAGATACGCAGTATTTT. Amino acid sequence: CASSSTGVSDTQYF.

This clone appeared once. V gene TRBV5-6 combines with J gene TRBJ2-2, with TRBD1 as a possible D gene (5 bases). Germline CDR1 and CDR2: SGHDT and YYEEEE. This CDR3 contains 16 residues. V was clipped by 2 bases and J by 7 bases, with 18 bases between them. CDR3 nucleotides: TGTGCCAGCAGCTTTCCAGGGAAATTGGACGACGGGGAGCTGTTTTTT. It specifies CASSFPGKLDDGELFF.

Here the CDR3 reads CSVRNRGAISYEQYF. In nucleotides, the CDR3 is TGCAGCGTTAGGAACAGGGGCGCTATCTCCTACGAGCAGTACTTC. This chain links TRBV29-1 with TRBJ2-7; 7 positions match TRBD1. Trimming cost V 5 bases and J 0 bases; bases outside gene matches: 10. Germline CDR1 reads SQVTM; CDR2 reads ANQGSEA. The CDR3 consists of 15 residues.

The chain's CDR3 is CASSLAGHTTNEKLFF. The CDR3 coding sequence is TGCGCCAGCAGCTTGGCGGGACACACAACTAATGAAAAACTGTTTTTT. The rearrangement joins TRBV5-1 to TRBJ1-4; tentatively, D is TRBD1 (6 bases). The CDR3 is 16 residues long. Germline V gives CDR1 SGHRS, CDR2 YFSETQ. The germline V and J ends were trimmed by 0 bases and 0 bases, with 9 bases remaining between them.

The rearrangement uses TRBV7-3 and TRBJ1-1; D call uncertain. V was pared by 3 bases and J by 3 bases, with 5 bases between. Germline CDR1 reads SGHTA; CDR2 reads FQGTGA. CDR3 size: 12 residues. The CDR3 coding sequence is TGTGCCAGCAGCTTCGGGTACACTGAAGCTTTCTTT. This encodes CASSFGYTEAFF.

This clone was observed a few times. This chain connects TRBV7-3 to TRBJ2-5; TRBD1 is a possible D gene (7 bases). V gave up 5 bases and J gave up 1 base, with 8 bases separating them. The CDR3 length is 13 residues. Germline V CDR1 and CDR2: SGHTA, FQGTGA. The CDR3 DNA sequence: TGTGCCAGCAGCCAGGGGGGCCAAGAGACCCAGTACTTC. It specifies CASSQGGQETQYF.

The gene calls are TRBV27 and TRBJ1-3; D gene unclear. The germline V gene has CDR1 MNHEY and CDR2 SMNVEV (reference sequence). CDR3 length equals 13 residues. Trimming removed 3 bases from V and 4 bases from J, with 7 bases in between. CDR3 nucleotides: TGTGCCAGCAGTTTGGCCTTGGGAAACACCATATATTTT. Protein product: CASSLALGNTIYF.

This clone came up a few times. The chain recombines TRBV7-7 with TRBJ2-5; tentatively, D is TRBD2 (5 bases). V dropped 5 bases and J dropped 5 bases, with 12 bases sitting between them. This CDR3 has 13 amino acids. Germline CDR1 SSHAT, CDR2 FNYEAQ (reference sequence). The CDR3 here is CASSPIPGETQYF. The CDR3 nucleotides are TGTGCCAGCAGCCCTATCCCGGGGGAGACCCAGTACTTC.

This chain joins TRBV28 and TRBJ2-7, with D maybe TRBD2 (6 bases). The germline V and J ends were trimmed by 7 bases and 0 bases, with 13 bases remaining between them. Germline lookup yields CDR1 MDHEN and CDR2 SYDVKM. This CDR3 spans 14 amino acids. CDR3 DNA: TGTGCCAGCACCACGGGGGACGCCTCCTACGAGCAGTACTTC. This translates into CASTTGDASYEQYF. The full variable domain, rest sourced from reference TRBV28 and TRBJ2-7, is DVKVTQSSRYLVKRTGEKVFLECVQDMDHENMFWYRQDPGLGLRLIYFSYDVKMKEKGDIPEGYSVSREKKERFSLILESASTNQTSMYLCASTTGDASYEQYFGPGTRLTVT.